This T cell receptor (beta chain) originates from a study of HIV-infected patients and healthy controls. Alpha and beta constant-region primers primed reverse transcription of about 500 ng RNA. Separate chain-specific third strand synthesis with multiplexing indices produced the alpha and beta libraries. A 12-nucleotide barcode per molecule came from two concatenated random hexamers added pre-amplification. TCRdb re-derived calls from the 5' RACE reads in MiXCR, one entry per CDR3 protein. The sample contains 17,000 or so distinct CDR3 sequences, more than 7.5% of which appear only once. Many counts were recorded for this clonotype. No antigen is known for it. The length of the CDR3 is 13 residues. CDR1 and CDR2 (germline): MNHEY, SMNVEV (reference sequence). V dropped 0 bases and J dropped 7 bases, with 9 bases sitting between them. Whole blood was used without fractionation, so all unsorted peripheral T cells were included.

Study-wide findings and caveats: Size-matched repertoire data failed to replicate the apparent Gini index recovery after therapy in HIV-infected patients. Compared with healthy controls, HIV-infected patients showed less CDR3 sharing between individuals.

This receptor was identified in an adult in good health. V usage is TRBV27 and J usage is TRBJ1-2; the D is unclear. The sequencing input was blood. The CDR3 is CASSLSRVAGYTF. CDR3 in DNA: TGTGCCAGCAGTTTATCGAGGGTGGCTGGCTACACCTTC.